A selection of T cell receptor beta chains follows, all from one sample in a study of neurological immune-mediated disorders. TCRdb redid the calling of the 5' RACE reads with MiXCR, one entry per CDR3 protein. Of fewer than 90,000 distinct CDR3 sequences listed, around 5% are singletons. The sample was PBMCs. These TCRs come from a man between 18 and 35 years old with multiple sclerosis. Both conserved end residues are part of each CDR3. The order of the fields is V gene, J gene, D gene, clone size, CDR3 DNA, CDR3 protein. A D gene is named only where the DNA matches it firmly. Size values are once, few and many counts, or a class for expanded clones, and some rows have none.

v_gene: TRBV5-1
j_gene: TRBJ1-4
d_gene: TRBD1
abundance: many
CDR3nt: TGCGCCAGCAGCCGAGGACAGGGAGGCACTAATGAAAAACTGTTTTTT
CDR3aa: CASSRGQGGTNEKLFF

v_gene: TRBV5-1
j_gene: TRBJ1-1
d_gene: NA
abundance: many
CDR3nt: TGCGCCAGCAGCTTGGAGGGAAGCGCTGAAGCTTTCTTT
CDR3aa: CASSLEGSAEAFF

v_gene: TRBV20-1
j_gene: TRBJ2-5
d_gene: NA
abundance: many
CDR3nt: TGCAGTGCTAGAGCCCGGGAGACCCAGTACTTC
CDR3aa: CSARARETQYF

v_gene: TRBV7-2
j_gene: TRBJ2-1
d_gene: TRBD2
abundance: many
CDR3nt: TGTGCCAGCAGCTCGGGACTAGCCCCCAATGAGCAGTTCTTC
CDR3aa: CASSSGLAPNEQFF

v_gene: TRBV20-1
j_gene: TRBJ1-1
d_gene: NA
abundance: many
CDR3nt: TGCAGTGCTATAAGCCGGGACATCACTGAAGCTTTCTTT
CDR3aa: CSAISRDITEAFF

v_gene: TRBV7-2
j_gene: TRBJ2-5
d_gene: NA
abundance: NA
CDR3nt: TGTGCCAGCAGCTTATCCGCCGAGACCCAGTACTTC
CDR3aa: CASSLSAETQYF

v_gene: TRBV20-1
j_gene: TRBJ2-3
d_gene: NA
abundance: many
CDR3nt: TGCAGTGCTAGGGTCTCTGGCACAGATACGCAGTATTTT
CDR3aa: CSARVSGTDTQYF

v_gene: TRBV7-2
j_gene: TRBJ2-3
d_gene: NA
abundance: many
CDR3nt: TGTGCCAGCAGCTTATTGCGGACCACAGATACGCAGTATTTT
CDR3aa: CASSLLRTTDTQYF

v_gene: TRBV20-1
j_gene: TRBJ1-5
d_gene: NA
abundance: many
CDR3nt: TGCAGTGCTAAGCGGCCCGCAACTCATCAGCCCCAGCATTTT
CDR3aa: CSAKRPATHQPQHF

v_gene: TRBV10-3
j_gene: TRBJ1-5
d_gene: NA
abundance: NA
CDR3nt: TGTGCCATCAGTGAGTCAGGAGGGTACGGCAATCAGCCCCAGAATTTT
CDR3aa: CAISESGGYGNQPQNF

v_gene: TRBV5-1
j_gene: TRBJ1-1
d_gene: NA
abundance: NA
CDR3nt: TGCGCCAGCGCCCGAGGGTGGCCGAACTTCGTGAACACTGAAGCTTTCTTT
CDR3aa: CASARGWPNFVNTEAFF

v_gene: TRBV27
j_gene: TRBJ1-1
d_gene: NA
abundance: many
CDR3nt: TGTGCCAGCAGTTTACTTCGCCCGCTCGCTGTTGTGGAAGCTTTCTTT
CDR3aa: CASSLLRPLAVVEAFF

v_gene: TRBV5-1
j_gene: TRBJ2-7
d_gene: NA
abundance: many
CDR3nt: TGCGCCAGCAGCTTTAGGCGTCAGGACGACGAGCAGTACTTC
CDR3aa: CASSFRRQDDEQYF

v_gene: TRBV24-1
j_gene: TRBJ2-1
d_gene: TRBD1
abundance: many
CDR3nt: TGTGCCACCAGTGATTGGGGACAGGGGGCTGGTAATGAGCAGTTCTTC
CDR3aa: CATSDWGQGAGNEQFF

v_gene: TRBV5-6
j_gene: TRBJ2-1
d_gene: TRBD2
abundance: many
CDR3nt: TGTGCCAGCAGCGAGGGGGGGTTACTAGCGGGAGTACGCAATGAGCAGTTCTTC
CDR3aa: CASSEGGLLAGVRNEQFF